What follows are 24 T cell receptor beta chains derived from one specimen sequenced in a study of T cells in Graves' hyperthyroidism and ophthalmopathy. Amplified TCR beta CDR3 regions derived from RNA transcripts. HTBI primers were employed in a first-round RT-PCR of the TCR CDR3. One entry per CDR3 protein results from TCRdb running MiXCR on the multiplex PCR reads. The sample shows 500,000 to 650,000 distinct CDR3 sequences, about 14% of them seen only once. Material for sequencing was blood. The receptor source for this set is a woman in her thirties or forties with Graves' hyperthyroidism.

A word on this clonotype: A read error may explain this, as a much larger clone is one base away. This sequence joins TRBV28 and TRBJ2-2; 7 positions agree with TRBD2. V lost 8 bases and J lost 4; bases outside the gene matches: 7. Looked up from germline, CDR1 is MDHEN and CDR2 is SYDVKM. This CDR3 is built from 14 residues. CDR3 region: CASQTSLSTGELFF. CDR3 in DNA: TGTGCCAGCCAGACTAGCCTCAGCACCGGGGAGCTGTTTTTT.

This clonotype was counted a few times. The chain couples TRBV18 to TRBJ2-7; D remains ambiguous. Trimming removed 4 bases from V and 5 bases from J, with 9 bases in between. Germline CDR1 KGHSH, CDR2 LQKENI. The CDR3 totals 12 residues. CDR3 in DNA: TGTGCCAGCTCACAGGGTTCGCACGAGCAGTACTTC. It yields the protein CASSQGSHEQYF.

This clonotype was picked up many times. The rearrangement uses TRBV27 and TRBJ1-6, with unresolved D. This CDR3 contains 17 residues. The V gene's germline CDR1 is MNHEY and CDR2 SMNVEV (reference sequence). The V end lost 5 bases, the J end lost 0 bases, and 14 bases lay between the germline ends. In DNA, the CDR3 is TGTGCCAGCAGTAGAGAGGACTTTCGCTCCTATAATTCACCCCTCCACTTT. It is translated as CASSREDFRSYNSPLHF.

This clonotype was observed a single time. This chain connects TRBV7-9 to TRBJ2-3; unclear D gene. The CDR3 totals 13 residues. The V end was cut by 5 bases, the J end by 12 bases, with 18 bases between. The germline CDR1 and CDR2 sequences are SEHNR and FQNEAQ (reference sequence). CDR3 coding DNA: TGTGCCAGCAGCCCGTCTCCCATCCCAACACAGTATTTT. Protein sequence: CASSPSPIPTQYF.

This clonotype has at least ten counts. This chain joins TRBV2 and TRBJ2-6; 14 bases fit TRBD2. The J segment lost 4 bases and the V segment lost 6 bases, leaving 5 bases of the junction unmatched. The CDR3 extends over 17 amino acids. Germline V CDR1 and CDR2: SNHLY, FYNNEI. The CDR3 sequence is CASRGLAGGSGANVLTF. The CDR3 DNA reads TGTGCCAGCAGAGGACTAGCGGGAGGATCCGGGGCCAACGTCCTGACTTTC.

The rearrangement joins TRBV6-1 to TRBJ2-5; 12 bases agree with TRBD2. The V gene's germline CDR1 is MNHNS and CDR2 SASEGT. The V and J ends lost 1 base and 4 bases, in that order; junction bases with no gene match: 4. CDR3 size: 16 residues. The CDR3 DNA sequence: TGTGCCAGCAGTGAAGGACTACTAGCGGGAGGAGAGACCCAGTACTTC. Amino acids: CASSEGLLAGGETQYF.

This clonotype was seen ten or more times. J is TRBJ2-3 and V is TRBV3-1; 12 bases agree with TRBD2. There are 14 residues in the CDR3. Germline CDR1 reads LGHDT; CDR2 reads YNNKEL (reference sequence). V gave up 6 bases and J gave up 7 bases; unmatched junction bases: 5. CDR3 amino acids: CASSRTSGANTQYF. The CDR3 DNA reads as TGTGCCAGCAGTCGGACTAGCGGGGCGAATACGCAGTATTTT.

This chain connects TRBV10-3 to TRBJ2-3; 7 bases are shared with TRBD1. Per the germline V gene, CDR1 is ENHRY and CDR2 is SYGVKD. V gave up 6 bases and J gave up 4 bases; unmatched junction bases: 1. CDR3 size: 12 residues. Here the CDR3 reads CAISTGADTQYF. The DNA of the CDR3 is TGTGCCATCAGCACAGGGGCAGATACGCAGTATTTT.

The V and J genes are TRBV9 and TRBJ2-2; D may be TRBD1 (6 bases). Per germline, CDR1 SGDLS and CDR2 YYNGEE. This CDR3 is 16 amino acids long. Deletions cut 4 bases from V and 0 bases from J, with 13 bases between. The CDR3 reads CASSTLGQSNTGELFF. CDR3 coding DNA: TGTGCCAGCAGCACCCTCGGACAGTCGAACACCGGGGAGCTGTTTTTT.

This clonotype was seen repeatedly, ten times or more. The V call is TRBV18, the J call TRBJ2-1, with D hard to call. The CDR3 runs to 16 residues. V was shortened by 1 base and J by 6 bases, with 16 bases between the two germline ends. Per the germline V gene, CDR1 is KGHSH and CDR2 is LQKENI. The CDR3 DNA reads TGTGCCAGCTCACCACTGACCCAGGCCACGGGCAATGAGCAGTTCTTC. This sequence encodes CASSPLTQATGNEQFF.

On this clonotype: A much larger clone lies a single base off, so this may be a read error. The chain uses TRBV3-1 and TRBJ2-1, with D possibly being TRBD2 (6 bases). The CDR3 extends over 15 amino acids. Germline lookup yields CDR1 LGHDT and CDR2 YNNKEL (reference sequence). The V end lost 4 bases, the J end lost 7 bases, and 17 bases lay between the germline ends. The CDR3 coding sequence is TGTGCCAGCAGCCGCCTCACGGGAGATCGGAATGAGCAGTTCTTC. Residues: CASSRLTGDRNEQFF.

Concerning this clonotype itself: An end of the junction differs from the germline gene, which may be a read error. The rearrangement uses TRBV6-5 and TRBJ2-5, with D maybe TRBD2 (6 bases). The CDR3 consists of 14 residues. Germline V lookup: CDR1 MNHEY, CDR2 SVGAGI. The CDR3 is CASGYSDSGGTQYF. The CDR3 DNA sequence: TGTGCCAGCGGTTACTCAGACTCCGGGGGGACCCAGTACTTC.

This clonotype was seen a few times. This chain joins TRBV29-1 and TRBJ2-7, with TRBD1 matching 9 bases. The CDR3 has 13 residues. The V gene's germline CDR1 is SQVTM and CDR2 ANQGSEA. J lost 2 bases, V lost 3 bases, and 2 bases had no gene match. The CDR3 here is CSVEGTGTYEQYF. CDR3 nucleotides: TGCAGCGTTGAGGGGACAGGGACCTACGAGCAGTACTTC.

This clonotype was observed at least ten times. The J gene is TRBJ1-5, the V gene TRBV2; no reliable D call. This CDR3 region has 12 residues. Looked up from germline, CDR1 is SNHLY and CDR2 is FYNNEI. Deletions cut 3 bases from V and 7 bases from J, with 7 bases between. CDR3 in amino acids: CASSETSQPQHF. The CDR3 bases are TGTGCCAGCAGTGAGACAAGCCAGCCCCAGCATTTT.

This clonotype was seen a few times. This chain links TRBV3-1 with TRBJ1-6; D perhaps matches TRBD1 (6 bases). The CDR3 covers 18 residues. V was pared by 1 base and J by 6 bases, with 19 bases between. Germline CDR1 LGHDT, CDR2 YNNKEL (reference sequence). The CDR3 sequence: CASSQAPQTGSVNSPLHF. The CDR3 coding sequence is TGTGCCAGCAGCCAAGCTCCCCAAACAGGGAGTGTTAATTCACCCCTCCACTTT.

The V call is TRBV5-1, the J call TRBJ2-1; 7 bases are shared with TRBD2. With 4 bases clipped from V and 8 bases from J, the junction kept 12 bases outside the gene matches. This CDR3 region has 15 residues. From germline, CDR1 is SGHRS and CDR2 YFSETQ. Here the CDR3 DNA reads TGCGCCAGCAGCGTGGGGACTACGATCGGTGATGAGCAGTTCTTC. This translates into CASSVGTTIGDEQFF.

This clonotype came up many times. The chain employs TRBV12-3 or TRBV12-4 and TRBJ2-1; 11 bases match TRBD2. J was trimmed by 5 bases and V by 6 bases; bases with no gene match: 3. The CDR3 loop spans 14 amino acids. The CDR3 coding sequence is TGTGCCAGCAGAACTAGCGGGAGTAACAATGAGCAGTTCTTC. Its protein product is CASRTSGSNNEQFF.

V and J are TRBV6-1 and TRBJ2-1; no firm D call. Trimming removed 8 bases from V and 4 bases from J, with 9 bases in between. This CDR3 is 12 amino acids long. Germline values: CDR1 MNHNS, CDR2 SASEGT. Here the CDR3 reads CASRLSYNEQFF. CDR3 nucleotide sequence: TGTGCCAGCCGGCTCTCATACAATGAGCAGTTCTTC.

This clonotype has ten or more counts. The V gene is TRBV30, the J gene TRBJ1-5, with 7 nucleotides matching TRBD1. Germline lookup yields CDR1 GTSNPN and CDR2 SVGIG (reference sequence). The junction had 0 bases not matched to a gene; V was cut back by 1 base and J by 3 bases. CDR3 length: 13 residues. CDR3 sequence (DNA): TGTGCCTGGAGTGAGGGGGCCAATCAGCCCCAGCATTTT. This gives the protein CAWSEGANQPQHF.

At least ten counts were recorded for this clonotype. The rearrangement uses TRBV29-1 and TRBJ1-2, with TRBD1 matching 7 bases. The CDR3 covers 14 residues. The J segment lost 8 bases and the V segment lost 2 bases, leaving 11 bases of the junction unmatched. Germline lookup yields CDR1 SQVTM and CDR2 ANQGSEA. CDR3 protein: CSVEPNRGSGGYTF. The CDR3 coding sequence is TGCAGCGTTGAACCAAACAGGGGTTCAGGGGGCTACACCTTC.

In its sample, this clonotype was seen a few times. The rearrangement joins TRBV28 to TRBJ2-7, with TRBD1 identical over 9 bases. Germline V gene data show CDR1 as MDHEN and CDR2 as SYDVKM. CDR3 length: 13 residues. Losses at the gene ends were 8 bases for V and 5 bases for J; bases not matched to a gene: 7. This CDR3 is CASRWGQGNEQYF. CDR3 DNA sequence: TGTGCCAGCCGCTGGGGACAGGGAAACGAGCAGTACTTC.

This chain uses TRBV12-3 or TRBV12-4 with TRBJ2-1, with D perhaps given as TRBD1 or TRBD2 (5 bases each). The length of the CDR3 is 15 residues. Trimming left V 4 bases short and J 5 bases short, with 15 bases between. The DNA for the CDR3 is TGTGCCAGCAGTTGGGGGACGCTCCAAAACAATGAGCAGTTCTTC. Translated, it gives CASSWGTLQNNEQFF.

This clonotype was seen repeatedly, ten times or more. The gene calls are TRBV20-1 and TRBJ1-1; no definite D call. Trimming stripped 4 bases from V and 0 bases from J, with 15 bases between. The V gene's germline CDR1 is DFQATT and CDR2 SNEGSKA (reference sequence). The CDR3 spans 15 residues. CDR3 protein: CSATSPLHMNTEAFF. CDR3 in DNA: TGCAGTGCTACCAGTCCTCTCCACATGAACACTGAAGCTTTCTTT.

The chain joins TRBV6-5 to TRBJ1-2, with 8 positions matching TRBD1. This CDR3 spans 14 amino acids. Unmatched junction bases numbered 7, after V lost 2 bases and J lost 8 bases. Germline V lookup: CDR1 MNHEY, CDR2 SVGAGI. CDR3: CASSYDRGYGGYTF. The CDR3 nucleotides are TGTGCCAGCAGTTACGACAGGGGCTATGGAGGCTACACCTTC.